The entry that follows covers one TCR beta chain sequence. Naive CD8 cells comprised CD45RO-negative, CCR7-positively selected cells, excluding terminally differentiated effector memory CD45RA+ cells. Donors were Caucasian adults residing in Nashville, Tennessee, USA. From germline, CDR1 is ENHRY and CDR2 SYGVKD. The V and J ends lost 10 bases and 5 bases respectively, with 9 bases between them. This CDR3 has 11 amino acids. Clones were sequenced by immunoSEQ multiplex PCR, and TCRdb holds only the in-frame ones, with some missing. The sample holds around 2,000,000 clones; approximately 95% are singletons and the top ten take 1% to 1.5%. This specimen belongs to a study of shared clonotypes between healthy human individuals. Overall study: Two women and three men aged 18 to 49 made up the donors. Each donor had three CD4 naive, three CD4 memory, two CD8 naive and one CD8 memory plate.

Material for sequencing was naive CD8+ T cells sorted from blood. The V gene is TRBV10-3, the J gene TRBJ2-1; D is perhaps TRBD2 (5 bases). The clonotype originates from a man younger than 35 in good health. Written as DNA, the CDR3 is TGTGCCACCTGGGAGAACAATGAGCAGTTCTTC. It yields the protein CATWENNEQFF.